The T cell receptor (beta chain) described here comes from a study of blood T cell repertoires in COVID-19. As for the study in general: Donors in the United States, Italy and Spain gave samples during acute or convalescent COVID-19.

Germline CDR1 GTSNPN, CDR2 SVGIG (reference sequence). V trimming: 5 bases; J trimming: 0 bases; junction bases outside the gene matches: 5. The CDR3 sequence is 14 residues long. TCRdb's copy holds only in-frame clones and misses some; the assay was immunoSEQ multiplex PCR. In the table there are fewer than 350,000 clones, 85% of which are singletons. Adults between roughly 18 and 90 years of age took part from approximately 24 US areas. Assignments of participants to cohorts depended upon their own reported clinical history. The chain recombines TRBV30 with TRBJ1-2; 8 bases are a match to TRBD1. The sequenced sample consisted of PBMCs or T cells enriched from blood (not recorded which). The TCR originated in a woman between 45 and 60 years old who had recovered from COVID-19. In nucleotides, the CDR3 is TGTGCCTGGCAACCGGACAGGGCTAACTATGGCTACACCTTC. Encoded protein: CAWQPDRANYGYTF.